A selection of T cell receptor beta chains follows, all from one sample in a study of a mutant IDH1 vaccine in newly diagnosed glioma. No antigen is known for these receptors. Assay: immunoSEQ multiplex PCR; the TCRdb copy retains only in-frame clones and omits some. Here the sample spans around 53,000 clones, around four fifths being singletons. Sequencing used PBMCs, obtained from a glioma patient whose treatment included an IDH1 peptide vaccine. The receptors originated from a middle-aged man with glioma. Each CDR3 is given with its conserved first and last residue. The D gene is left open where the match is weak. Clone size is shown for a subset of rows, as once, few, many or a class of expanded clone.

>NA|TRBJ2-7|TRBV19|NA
TGTGCCAGTAGGTACAGGGGAGGTATTTATGGCGAGCAGTACTTC
CASRYRGGIYGEQYF
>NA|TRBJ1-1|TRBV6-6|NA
TGTGCCAGCAGTTACTTGGGGGGCCGGAGCACTGAAGCTTTCTTT
CASSYLGGRSTEAFF
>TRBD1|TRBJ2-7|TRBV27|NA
TGTGCCAGCGGGACAGACTCCTACGAGCAGTACTTC
CASGTDSYEQYF
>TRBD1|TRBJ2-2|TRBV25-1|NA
TGTGCCAGCAGTGAACGGGCGGACAGGGTGACCGGGGAGCTGTTTTTT
CASSERADRVTGELFF
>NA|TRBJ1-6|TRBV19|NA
TGTGCCAGTAGTATCGACAGCCGTAGCTCCTATAATTCACCCCTCCACTTT
CASSIDSRSSYNSPLHF
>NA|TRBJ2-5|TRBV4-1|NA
TGCGCCAGCAGCCCCGTGGACCAAGAGACCCAGTACTTC
CASSPVDQETQYF
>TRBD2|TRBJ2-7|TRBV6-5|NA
TGTGCCAGTGGACTAGCGGCCTCCTACGAGCAGTACTTC
CASGLAASYEQYF
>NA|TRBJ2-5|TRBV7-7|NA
TGTGCCAGCAGCTTAGGGTCTAGCTCCAAGGAGACCCAGTACTTC
CASSLGSSSKETQYF
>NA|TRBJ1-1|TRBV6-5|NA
TGTGCCAGCACCCCCCTTGGTCCGGCGGGCGCTGAAGCTTTCTTT
CASTPLGPAGAEAFF
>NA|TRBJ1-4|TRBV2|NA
TGTGCCAGCAGTGACCACGAGGGGAATGAAAAACTGTTTTTT
CASSDHEGNEKLFF
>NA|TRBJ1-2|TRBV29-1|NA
TGCAGCGCCCGGGGGAGGGTGGGCTATGGCTACACCTTC
CSARGRVGYGYTF
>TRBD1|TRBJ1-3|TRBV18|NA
TGTGCCAGCTCACCAGGGGGGACAGTCGGAAGTACCATATATTTT
CASSPGGTVGSTIYF
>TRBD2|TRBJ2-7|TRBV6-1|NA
TGTGCCAGCAGTGCGCTAGCGGGGGCCTACGAGCAGTACTTC
CASSALAGAYEQYF
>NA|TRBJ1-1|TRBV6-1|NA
TGTGCCAGCAGTGAATTCACTGAAGCTTTCTTT
CASSEFTEAFF
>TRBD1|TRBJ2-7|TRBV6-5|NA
TGTGCCAGCAGTTACGGGACAGGACAACCCTACGAGCAGTACTTC
CASSYGTGQPYEQYF
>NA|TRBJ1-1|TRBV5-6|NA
TGTGCCAGCAGCTTGGCCGGGGGGGAAGCTTTCTTT
CASSLAGGEAFF
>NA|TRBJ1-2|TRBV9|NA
TGTGCCAGCAGCGTAGATCCCGGCCGGGGAGATGGCTACACCTTC
CASSVDPGRGDGYTF
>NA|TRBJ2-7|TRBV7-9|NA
TGTGCCAGCAGCCCTCAGAGGAGCGAGCAGTACTTC
CASSPQRSEQYF
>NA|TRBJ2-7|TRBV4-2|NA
TGTGCCAGCAGCCAAGACTTGACGGGGGCTTACGAGCAGTACTTC
CASSQDLTGAYEQYF
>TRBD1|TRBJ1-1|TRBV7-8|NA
TGTGCCAGCAGCCCGGGGCCAACAGGGGTGAACACTGAAGCTTTCTTT
CASSPGPTGVNTEAFF
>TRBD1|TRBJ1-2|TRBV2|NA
TGTGCCAGCAGTGTAACCGGGACAGGGCATGGCTACACCTTC
CASSVTGTGHGYTF
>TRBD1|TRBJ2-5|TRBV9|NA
TGTGCCAGCAGCCCAGGGACAGGGGGGATGGAGACCCAGTACTTC
CASSPGTGGMETQYF
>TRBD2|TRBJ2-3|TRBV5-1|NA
TGCGCCAGCAGCCGGAGCGGGGGGTGGAGCACAGATACGCAGTATTTT
CASSRSGGWSTDTQYF
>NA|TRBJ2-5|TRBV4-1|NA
TGCGCCAGCAGCCCAACTATGGACAGCCAAGATCAAGAGACCCAGTACTTC
CASSPTMDSQDQETQYF
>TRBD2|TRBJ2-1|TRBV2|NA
TGTGCCAGCAGTTCTAGCGGGGGTACCTACAATGAGCAGTTCTTC
CASSSSGGTYNEQFF
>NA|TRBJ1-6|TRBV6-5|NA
TGTGCCAGCAGTTACAATCGGGGGGGCCCCCTCCACTTT
CASSYNRGGPLHF
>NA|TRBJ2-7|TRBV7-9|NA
TGTGCCAGCAGCAAAGGGGGGGGCGAGCAGTACTTC
CASSKGGGEQYF
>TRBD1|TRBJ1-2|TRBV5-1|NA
TGCGCCAGCAGAACAGGGGGCGTCTATGGCTACACCTTC
CASRTGGVYGYTF
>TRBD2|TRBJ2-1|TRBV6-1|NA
TGTGCCAGCAGTGAAGACTCGGGGGGGAGGTGGGAGCAGTTCTTC
CASSEDSGGRWEQFF
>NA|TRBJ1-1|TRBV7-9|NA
TGTGCCAGCAGCCCAACAAGAACTGAAGCTTTCTTT
CASSPTRTEAFF
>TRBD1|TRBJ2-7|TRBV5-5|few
TGTACCAGCAGCTTCTTCCAGGGGGCCACCTACGAGCAGTACTTC
CTSSFFQGATYEQYF
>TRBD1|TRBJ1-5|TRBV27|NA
TGTGCCAGCAGCGACAGGGGGCCGTTAAGCAATCAGCCCCAGCATTTT
CASSDRGPLSNQPQHF
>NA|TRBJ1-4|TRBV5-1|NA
TGCGCCAGCAGTTCCCAGGGCCTTAATGAAAAACTGTTTTTT
CASSSQGLNEKLFF
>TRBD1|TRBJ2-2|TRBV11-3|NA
TGTGCCAGCAGCGCAGGCGCGGGACAGGGCTGGGCCGGGGAGCTGTTTTTT
CASSAGAGQGWAGELFF
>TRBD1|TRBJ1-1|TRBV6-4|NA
TGTGCCAGCAGGCAGGGGGCCTCGACTGAAGCTTTCTTT
CASRQGASTEAFF
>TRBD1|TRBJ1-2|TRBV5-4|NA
TGTGCCAGCAGCTTGGAGGGGGCGTATGGCTACACCTTC
CASSLEGAYGYTF